Listed below are T cell receptor beta chains from one sample, sequenced in a study of beta chain features in type 1 diabetes. Some clones are missing from TCRdb's copy, which holds only in-frame ones; the method was immunoSEQ multiplex PCR. Of hundreds of thousands of clones listed, 15% are singletons. The sequenced sample was naive CD4+ T cells from blood. The receptors derive from a man between 18 and 29 years old with type 1 diabetes. Both conserved end residues are part of each CDR3. Fields, in order: D gene, clone size, V gene, J gene, CDR3 DNA, CDR3 protein. A D gene is named only where the DNA matches it firmly. A row's size may be missing; if present it is once, few, many or a size class.

d_call: -
clone_size: -
v_call: TRBV28
j_call: TRBJ2-7
cdr3_nt: TGTGCCAGCAGTTTTTGGGCAGGGTTAGGCGAGCAGTACTTC
cdr3_aa: CASSFWAGLGEQYF

d_call: TRBD2
clone_size: -
v_call: TRBV30
j_call: TRBJ2-1
cdr3_nt: TGTGCCTGGAGTCCCCTGACCCCCGGACTAGCGGGACTCGACAATGAGCAGTTCTTC
cdr3_aa: CAWSPLTPGLAGLDNEQFF

d_call: -
clone_size: few
v_call: TRBV11-3
j_call: TRBJ1-1
cdr3_nt: TGTGCCAGCAGCTTAGGAGGGAACACTGAAGCTTTCTTT
cdr3_aa: CASSLGGNTEAFF

d_call: -
clone_size: -
v_call: TRBV19
j_call: TRBJ2-7
cdr3_nt: TGTGCCAGTAGTCTCCGGAGCGTGTATTCCTACGAGCAGTACTTC
cdr3_aa: CASSLRSVYSYEQYF

d_call: TRBD1
clone_size: -
v_call: TRBV27
j_call: TRBJ1-1
cdr3_nt: TGTGCCAGCAGTTCGCGGACAGGGATCACTGAAGCTTTCTTT
cdr3_aa: CASSSRTGITEAFF

d_call: TRBD1
clone_size: -
v_call: TRBV28
j_call: TRBJ2-7
cdr3_nt: TGTGCCAGCAGTTTTGGGACAGCCCCCGAGCAGTACTTC
cdr3_aa: CASSFGTAPEQYF

d_call: TRBD1
clone_size: few
v_call: TRBV7-9
j_call: TRBJ2-2
cdr3_nt: TGTGCCAGCAGCTCGGGACAGTTCGGGGAGCTGTTTTTT
cdr3_aa: CASSSGQFGELFF

d_call: -
clone_size: few
v_call: TRBV7-2
j_call: TRBJ2-2
cdr3_nt: TGTGCCAGCATGGCCCGAACGAACACCGGGGAGCTGTTTTTT
cdr3_aa: CASMARTNTGELFF

d_call: -
clone_size: -
v_call: TRBV5-6
j_call: TRBJ1-2
cdr3_nt: TGTGCCAGCAGCCAAAACAGTCCTATAGGCTACACCTTC
cdr3_aa: CASSQNSPIGYTF

d_call: TRBD1
clone_size: -
v_call: TRBV5-1
j_call: TRBJ1-2
cdr3_nt: TGCGCCAGCAGCTCAGGATTGTTGGGGACAGGGGAAAACTATGGCTACACCTTC
cdr3_aa: CASSSGLLGTGENYGYTF

d_call: -
clone_size: few
v_call: TRBV4-2
j_call: TRBJ2-7
cdr3_nt: TGTGCCAGCAGCCAAGATTGGTATCATAGCGGAGTGACCTACGAGCAGTACTTC
cdr3_aa: CASSQDWYHSGVTYEQYF

d_call: TRBD2
clone_size: -
v_call: TRBV11-2
j_call: TRBJ2-1
cdr3_nt: TGTGCCAGCAGCGTACGGACTAGCGGGGTCGGAGGTGAGCAGTTCTTC
cdr3_aa: CASSVRTSGVGGEQFF

d_call: TRBD2
clone_size: -
v_call: TRBV5-1
j_call: TRBJ2-7
cdr3_nt: TGCGCCAGCAGCTTAATAGCGGGAGGGCTCGCCTACGAGCAGTACTTC
cdr3_aa: CASSLIAGGLAYEQYF

d_call: -
clone_size: -
v_call: TRBV5-1
j_call: TRBJ2-5
cdr3_nt: TGCGCCAGCAGCTTGTCCGGCGGGGTAGAGACCCAGTACTTC
cdr3_aa: CASSLSGGVETQYF

d_call: TRBD1
clone_size: few
v_call: TRBV30
j_call: TRBJ1-1
cdr3_nt: TGTGCCTGGAGTGGTCCGGGGACAGGGAACACTGAAGCTTTCTTT
cdr3_aa: CAWSGPGTGNTEAFF

d_call: -
clone_size: -
v_call: TRBV5-1
j_call: TRBJ2-5
cdr3_nt: TGCGCCAGCAGCTCGGCGGAAGAGACCCAGTACTTC
cdr3_aa: CASSSAEETQYF

d_call: TRBD2
clone_size: -
v_call: TRBV4-1
j_call: TRBJ2-1
cdr3_nt: TGCGCCAGCAGCCAAGATCTAACTAGCGGCTACAATGAGCAGTTCTTC
cdr3_aa: CASSQDLTSGYNEQFF

d_call: TRBD2
clone_size: few
v_call: TRBV28
j_call: TRBJ2-7
cdr3_nt: TGTGCCAGCAGTCTTAGCGGGAGCCCTTACGAGCAGTACTTC
cdr3_aa: CASSLSGSPYEQYF

d_call: TRBD2
clone_size: few
v_call: TRBV13
j_call: TRBJ2-5
cdr3_nt: TGTGCCAGCAGCTTCCTGCGGGGGGCCCAAGAGACCCAGTACTTC
cdr3_aa: CASSFLRGAQETQYF

d_call: -
clone_size: few
v_call: TRBV2
j_call: TRBJ1-5
cdr3_nt: TGTGCCAGCAGTCCGGGGTATAGCAATCAGCCCCAGCATTTT
cdr3_aa: CASSPGYSNQPQHF

d_call: -
clone_size: -
v_call: TRBV4-3
j_call: TRBJ1-2
cdr3_nt: TGCGCCAGCAGCCAAGTCGTGGGAGGGGACTATGGCTACACCTTC
cdr3_aa: CASSQVVGGDYGYTF

d_call: TRBD1
clone_size: -
v_call: TRBV28
j_call: TRBJ2-5
cdr3_nt: TGTGCCAGCGCCCAGACAGGGCTCAGAGAGACCCAGTACTTC
cdr3_aa: CASAQTGLRETQYF

d_call: TRBD1
clone_size: few
v_call: TRBV7-2
j_call: TRBJ2-7
cdr3_nt: TGTGCCAGCAGCGTACAGGGGATTAGGGACGAGCAGTACTTC
cdr3_aa: CASSVQGIRDEQYF

d_call: TRBD2
clone_size: few
v_call: TRBV19
j_call: TRBJ2-2
cdr3_nt: TGTGCCACCTTAGCGGGACGCACCGGGGAGCTGTTTTTT
cdr3_aa: CATLAGRTGELFF

d_call: -
clone_size: few
v_call: TRBV5-1
j_call: TRBJ1-2
cdr3_nt: TGCGCCAGCAGCTTGGCCACAGGACCCTATGGCTACACCTTC
cdr3_aa: CASSLATGPYGYTF

d_call: -
clone_size: -
v_call: TRBV10-3
j_call: TRBJ1-2
cdr3_nt: TGTGCCATCAGTTTAGACAGATTCTATGGCTACACCTTC
cdr3_aa: CAISLDRFYGYTF

d_call: -
clone_size: -
v_call: TRBV27
j_call: TRBJ2-7
cdr3_nt: TGTGCCAGCAGTGAACACAGGGGAGGCTCCTACGAGCAGTACTTC
cdr3_aa: CASSEHRGGSYEQYF

d_call: -
clone_size: -
v_call: TRBV5-4
j_call: TRBJ1-1
cdr3_nt: TGTGCCAGCAGCCCGTCGTACGGCACTGAAGCTTTCTTT
cdr3_aa: CASSPSYGTEAFF

d_call: TRBD1
clone_size: -
v_call: TRBV16
j_call: TRBJ1-4
cdr3_nt: TGTGCCAGCAGCCAATCTCGACAGGGGAAGGCAAAACTGTTTTTT
cdr3_aa: CASSQSRQGKAKLFF

d_call: -
clone_size: few
v_call: TRBV5-1
j_call: TRBJ2-1
cdr3_nt: TGCGCCAGCAGCTTGGGAAGGAGCAATGAGCAGTTCTTC
cdr3_aa: CASSLGRSNEQFF

d_call: -
clone_size: -
v_call: TRBV7-2
j_call: TRBJ2-7
cdr3_nt: TGTGCCAGCAGCTTAGGGGCAGGCTGGGACGAGCAGTACTTC
cdr3_aa: CASSLGAGWDEQYF

d_call: TRBD2
clone_size: -
v_call: TRBV10-3
j_call: TRBJ2-7
cdr3_nt: TGTGCCACCGGGTTGATGGCTAGCGGGAAATACGAGCAGTACTTC
cdr3_aa: CATGLMASGKYEQYF

d_call: -
clone_size: -
v_call: TRBV30
j_call: TRBJ2-3
cdr3_nt: TGTGCCTGGAGTATGAGTTTCACAGATACGCAGTATTTT
cdr3_aa: CAWSMSFTDTQYF

d_call: -
clone_size: -
v_call: TRBV5-1
j_call: TRBJ2-1
cdr3_nt: TGCGCCAGCAGCTTTTCGGATGAGCAGTTCTTC
cdr3_aa: CASSFSDEQFF

d_call: -
clone_size: few
v_call: TRBV6-1
j_call: TRBJ2-7
cdr3_nt: TGTGCCAGCAGTGAAAACTGGGGAGAACCCTACGAGCAGTACTTC
cdr3_aa: CASSENWGEPYEQYF

d_call: -
clone_size: few
v_call: TRBV30
j_call: TRBJ2-1
cdr3_nt: TGTGCCTTTACCTGGTGGGTGGGCTCCTTCTCCTACAATGAGCAGTTCTTC
cdr3_aa: CAFTWWVGSFSYNEQFF

d_call: -
clone_size: -
v_call: TRBV29-1
j_call: TRBJ2-7
cdr3_nt: TGCAGCGTTGAATCCATCTCCTACGAGCAGTACTTC
cdr3_aa: CSVESISYEQYF

d_call: TRBD1
clone_size: few
v_call: TRBV9
j_call: TRBJ1-6
cdr3_nt: TGTGCCAGCAGCGTAGACAGGGGGCTCAATTCACCCCTCCACTTT
cdr3_aa: CASSVDRGLNSPLHF

d_call: -
clone_size: -
v_call: TRBV9
j_call: TRBJ1-1
cdr3_nt: TGTGCCAGCAGCGTAGCCGGGGAAACCCCCATGAACACTGAAGCTTTCTTT
cdr3_aa: CASSVAGETPMNTEAFF

d_call: TRBD1
clone_size: -
v_call: TRBV6-5
j_call: TRBJ1-1
cdr3_nt: TGTGCCAGCAGTTACGACAGGGGTTTAACTGAAGCTTTCTTT
cdr3_aa: CASSYDRGLTEAFF

d_call: -
clone_size: few
v_call: TRBV7-9
j_call: TRBJ2-2
cdr3_nt: TGTGCCACCAACAGAGGGATACTCACCGGGGAGCTGTTTTTT
cdr3_aa: CATNRGILTGELFF

d_call: TRBD2
clone_size: -
v_call: TRBV12-5
j_call: TRBJ2-1
cdr3_nt: TGTGCTAGTGGTTCCCTAGTCGGGACTAGCGTTATTGGTGAGCAGTTCTTC
cdr3_aa: CASGSLVGTSVIGEQFF

d_call: TRBD1
clone_size: -
v_call: TRBV19
j_call: TRBJ2-1
cdr3_nt: TGTGCCAGTAGTATAGGGACAGGGATGAAGCAGTTCTTC
cdr3_aa: CASSIGTGMKQFF

d_call: TRBD2
clone_size: few
v_call: TRBV18
j_call: TRBJ2-1
cdr3_nt: TGTGCCAGCTCACCGGGCGGGGGGAATGAGCAGTTCTTC
cdr3_aa: CASSPGGGNEQFF

d_call: TRBD1
clone_size: -
v_call: TRBV29-1
j_call: TRBJ2-5
cdr3_nt: TGCAGCGTAAGACAGGGAGCGGAGACCCAGTACTTC
cdr3_aa: CSVRQGAETQYF

d_call: -
clone_size: few
v_call: TRBV7-2
j_call: TRBJ2-2
cdr3_nt: TGTGCCAGCAGCCCCCCGGGACATATGAACACCGGGGAGCTGTTTTTT
cdr3_aa: CASSPPGHMNTGELFF

d_call: -
clone_size: few
v_call: TRBV10-3
j_call: TRBJ1-2
cdr3_nt: TGTGCCACGGCGCGGGGTGACTTTAACTATGGCTACACCTTC
cdr3_aa: CATARGDFNYGYTF

d_call: TRBD1
clone_size: few
v_call: TRBV12-5
j_call: TRBJ1-1
cdr3_nt: TGTGCTAGTGGTTTGTCCAACAGGGGCCACACTGAAGCTTTCTTT
cdr3_aa: CASGLSNRGHTEAFF

d_call: -
clone_size: few
v_call: TRBV5-6
j_call: TRBJ2-7
cdr3_nt: TGTGCCAGCAGATCTACCGGGACTTCCGCGATGTACGAGCAGTACTTC
cdr3_aa: CASRSTGTSAMYEQYF

d_call: -
clone_size: -
v_call: TRBV28
j_call: TRBJ2-1
cdr3_nt: TGTGCCAGCAGTTTATCCCCCGGAGCCTACAATGAGCAGTTCTTC
cdr3_aa: CASSLSPGAYNEQFF

d_call: -
clone_size: -
v_call: TRBV14
j_call: TRBJ2-4
cdr3_nt: TGTGCCAGCAGTCCCCGCTTCCCGGAGGGGAGGTACATTCAGTACTTC
cdr3_aa: CASSPRFPEGRYIQYF

d_call: -
clone_size: -
v_call: TRBV27
j_call: TRBJ2-7
cdr3_nt: TGTGCCAGCAGTTTTGGCGGGGACGGGGCCTACGAGCAGTACTTC
cdr3_aa: CASSFGGDGAYEQYF

d_call: TRBD2
clone_size: few
v_call: TRBV7-8
j_call: TRBJ2-2
cdr3_nt: TGTGCCAGCAGCTTGGGCGGGAGGGCCGAAACCGGGGAGCTGTTTTTT
cdr3_aa: CASSLGGRAETGELFF

d_call: -
clone_size: -
v_call: TRBV6-5
j_call: TRBJ1-3
cdr3_nt: TGTGCCAGCAGGAACGGCCCCGGGGGTAACACCATATATTTT
cdr3_aa: CASRNGPGGNTIYF

d_call: -
clone_size: -
v_call: TRBV9
j_call: TRBJ2-3
cdr3_nt: TGTGCCAGCAGCGTAGATGAGGTGGGTCGCACAGATACGCAGTATTTT
cdr3_aa: CASSVDEVGRTDTQYF

d_call: TRBD1
clone_size: -
v_call: TRBV30
j_call: TRBJ1-2
cdr3_nt: TGTGCCTGGAGCGCGCAGGGGGTTGGCGGCTACACCTTC
cdr3_aa: CAWSAQGVGGYTF

d_call: TRBD2
clone_size: -
v_call: TRBV9
j_call: TRBJ2-2
cdr3_nt: TGTGCCAGCAGCGTATCGGGAGGGCCCCACACCGGGGAGCTGTTTTTT
cdr3_aa: CASSVSGGPHTGELFF

d_call: -
clone_size: few
v_call: TRBV2
j_call: TRBJ1-2
cdr3_nt: TGTGCCAGCAGTGAAAAAACGTACAGGGAAGGCTACACCTTC
cdr3_aa: CASSEKTYREGYTF